The sequence of this T cell receptor beta chain was determined in a study of T cells in Graves' hyperthyroidism and ophthalmopathy. This clonotype was counted only a few times. As yet, its antigen is unknown. Notes on the study in general: The authors' 13 V-J model separated ophthalmopathy from stable hyperthyroidism.

What was amplified from RNA transcripts were TCR beta CDR3 regions. First-round RT-PCR targeting the TCR CDR3 was performed with the HTBI primer set. TCRdb passed the multiplex PCR reads through MiXCR, listing each CDR3 protein once. The table has approximately 330,000 distinct CDR3 sequences, around 15% seen once; the top ten hold 34%. The sequencing input was blood. The source is a woman aged 40 to 49 with Graves' ophthalmopathy.

The CDR3 sequence: CASSLISGGVIDEQFF. The CDR3 DNA is TGCGCCAGCAGCTTGATTAGCGGGGGGGTCATTGATGAGCAGTTCTTC. This chain uses TRBV5-1 with TRBJ2-1, with 11 bases that match TRBD2. With 1 base clipped from V and 8 bases from J, the junction kept 8 bases outside the gene matches. The CDR3 runs 16 residues. Germline CDR1 reads SGHRS; CDR2 reads YFSETQ. Drawing the rest from reference TRBV5-1 and TRBJ2-1, the complete variable domain is KAGVTQTPRYLIKTRGQQVTLSCSPISGHRSVSWYQQTPGQGLQFLFEYFSETQRNKGNFPGRFSGRQFSNSRSEMNVSTLELGDSALYLCASSLISGGVIDEQFFGPGTRLTVL.